This T cell receptor beta chain was found in a study of T cell changes during pregnancy in multiple sclerosis. Germline V lookup: CDR1 MNHEY, CDR2 SMNVEV (reference sequence). The ends lost 5 bases at V and 8 bases at J; junction bases unmatched: 13. The CDR3 extends over 15 amino acids. Comments on this clone: Different DNA sequences within this sample yield the same CDR3.

Sequencing was performed with immunoSEQ multiplex PCR; in TCRdb, only in-frame clones are kept and a portion is missing. The table includes around 38,000 clones, 92% detected once. The TCR sequence derives from a female donor with multiple sclerosis, enrolled in a pregnancy study. The rearrangement links TRBV27 to TRBJ1-2; 8 bases align to TRBD1. Sequenced here: CD8+ T cells from peripheral blood mononuclear cells, sampled in the third trimester of pregnancy. In DNA form, the CDR3 reads TGTGCCAGCAGTCTAAGTCGGACAGGGAGGAGAGGCTACACCTTC. Protein sequence: CASSLSRTGRRGYTF.